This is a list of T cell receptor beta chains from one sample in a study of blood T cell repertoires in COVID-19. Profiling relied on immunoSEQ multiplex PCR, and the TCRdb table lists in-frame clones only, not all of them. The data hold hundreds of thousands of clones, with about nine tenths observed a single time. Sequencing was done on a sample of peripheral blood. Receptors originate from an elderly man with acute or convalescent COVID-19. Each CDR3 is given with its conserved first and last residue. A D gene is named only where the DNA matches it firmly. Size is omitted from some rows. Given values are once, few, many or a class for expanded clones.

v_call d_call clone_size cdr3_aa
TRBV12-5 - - CASGLVPPRVAYEQYF
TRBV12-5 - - CASGSRDREETQYF
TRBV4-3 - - CASMRAARTGELFF
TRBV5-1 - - CASSLWEKDTQYF
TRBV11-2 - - CASSVTGFGETQYF
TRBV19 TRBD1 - CASSIKGGKGYGYTF
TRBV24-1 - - CATSGPTRGTGELFF
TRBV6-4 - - CASSPGTWGNTEAFF
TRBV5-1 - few CASSREAAGLETQYF
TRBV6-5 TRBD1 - CASNLQGAGEKLFF
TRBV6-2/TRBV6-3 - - CASSYSRRTGDTNTIYF
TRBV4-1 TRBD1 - CASSRTGQSGETQYF
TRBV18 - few CASSPTGRGTEAFF
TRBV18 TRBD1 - CASSPSAGGSDTQYF
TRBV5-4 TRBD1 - CASSLRTGASSGNTIYF
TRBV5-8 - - CASSSPGLVAGYTF
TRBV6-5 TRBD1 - CATLRSGDRAAFF
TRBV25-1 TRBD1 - CASSGQGLGEKLFF
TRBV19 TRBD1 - CASRSGTGWESPLHF
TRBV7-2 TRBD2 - CASSLGAGGDTQYF
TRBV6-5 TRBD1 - CASSWTGVFGYTF
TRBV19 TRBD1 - CASSPGQTNTGELFF
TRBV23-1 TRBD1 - CASSRGTGDYATNEKLFF
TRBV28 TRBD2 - CATRTSGRSGYEQYF
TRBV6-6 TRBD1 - CASSGKGQGYEQYF
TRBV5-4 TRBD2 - CASSFNVGGRASSGANVLTF
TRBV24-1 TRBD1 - CATSDSGQYGYTF
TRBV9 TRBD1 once CASSVVGQAEAFF
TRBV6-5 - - CASSYSESNQPQHF
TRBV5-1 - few CASSVSGVYNEQFF
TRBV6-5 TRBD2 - CASREREGATGELFF
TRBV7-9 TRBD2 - CASSLVSAGVPKETQYF
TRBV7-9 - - CASSSGGTQYF
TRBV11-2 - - CASSSQRETQYF
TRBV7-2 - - CASSLYGLQETQYF
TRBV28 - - CASRKQGMNNSPLHF
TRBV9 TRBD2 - CASSPSLWGLAGEGYNEQFF
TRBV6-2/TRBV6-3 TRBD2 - CASSYPLGLAGFSGNEQFF
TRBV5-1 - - CASRLAVTNEKLFF
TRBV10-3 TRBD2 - CASSGTGGRYEQFF
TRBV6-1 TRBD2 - CASSGTIFFDTQYF